The clone carrying this T cell receptor (beta chain) was observed a handful of times. Its antigen is not identified. The data were taken from a study of CD8+ T cells in alopecia areata. Treatment specified: oral pan-JAK inhibitor, 5-10 mg twice daily. Study-level findings and limits: Elevated clonality characterized lesional scalp relative to normal scalp, particularly in alopecia totalis/universalis.

The CDR3 loop spans 15 amino acids. J lost 3 bases, V lost 8 bases, and 10 bases had no gene match. Germline V lookup: CDR1 MGHDK, CDR2 SYGVNS. TCR sequencing used cDNA made by reverse transcription of extracted RNA. Sequencing used immunoSEQ multiplex PCR; TCRdb keeps in-frame clones, though not all of them. This table has roughly 220,000 clones, less than 45% appearing once. Sequencing used CD4+ T cells sorted from blood, obtained at approximately week 30, from a patient treated with tofacitinib. The TCR originated in a human donor with alopecia areata. The chain employs TRBV25-1 and TRBJ2-7; the match to TRBD2 covers 10 bases. CDR3 bases: TGTGCCAGCCTCCATCCTAGCGGGAGTGGCTACGAGCAGTACTTC. Encoded protein: CASLHPSGSGYEQYF.